This T cell receptor (beta chain) was sequenced in a study of shared clonotypes between healthy human individuals. With respect to this clone: Its target is not known.

Naive-designated CD8 cells lacked CD45RO, were positively enriched for CCR7, and omitted terminally differentiated effector memory CD45RA+ cells. In germline, CDR1 is SEHNR, CDR2 FQNEAQ (reference sequence). V gave up 5 bases and J gave up 3 bases, with 11 bases separating them. This CDR3 contains 13 residues. The method was immunoSEQ multiplex PCR; TCRdb's version includes in-frame clones alone and lacks a portion of them. Among some 740,000 clones, 85% to 95% were seen once, and the ten largest hold less than 25%. Notes on the study in general: Clonotypes which were not shared had lower generation probabilities than clonotypes that all four donors shared. It was observed that roughly 5.4% of naive CD4 clonotypes were shared across several donors. Researchers found naive subsets generally carried larger estimated richness than memory subsets.

The J gene is TRBJ2-7, the V gene TRBV7-9; D unresolved. The specimen was naive CD8+ T cells sorted from blood. The source is a man younger than 40 in good health. CDR3 region: CASSRTPNYEQYF. The CDR3 bases are TGTGCCAGCAGCCGTACCCCAAACTACGAGCAGTACTTC.